The 2 T cell receptor beta chains presented below share a single source sample, sequenced in a study of blood T cell repertoires in COVID-19. The protocol was immunoSEQ multiplex PCR, while the TCRdb copy is restricted to in-frame clones and leaves out a portion. The sample shows 80,000 or so clones, around 84% of them seen only once. What was sequenced was peripheral blood. All receptors come from a man aged 60 to 69 with COVID-19, enrolled during active disease.

The chain joins TRBV11-1 to TRBJ1-2, with D perhaps matching TRBD1 (5 bases). Germline CDR1 and CDR2: SGHAT and FQDESV (reference sequence). This CDR3 contains 13 residues. V shed 6 bases and J shed 6 bases, with 14 bases lying between them. The CDR3 spells CASRNTGGDGYTF. For the CDR3, the DNA is TGTGCCAGCAGAAACACGGGGGGAGATGGCTACACCTTC.

J is TRBJ2-3 and V is TRBV5-5; 12 bases are a match to TRBD2. The CDR3 sequence is 16 residues long. Germline trimming cut 4 bases from V and 2 bases from J; bases unmatched to any gene: 5. Germline V gene lookup returns CDR1 SGHKS and CDR2 YYEKEE (reference sequence). The CDR3 DNA follows: TGTGCCAGCAGCCCCCGGACTAGCGGGATCACAGATACGCAGTATTTT. Its translation: CASSPRTSGITDTQYF.